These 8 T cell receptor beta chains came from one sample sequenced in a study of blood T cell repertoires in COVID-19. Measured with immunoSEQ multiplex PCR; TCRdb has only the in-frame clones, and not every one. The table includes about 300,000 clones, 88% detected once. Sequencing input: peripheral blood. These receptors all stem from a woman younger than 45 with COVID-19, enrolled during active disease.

The CDR3 loop reads CASSQRSSGTGELFF. For the CDR3, the DNA is TGCGCCAGCAGCCAGCGATCCTCAGGCACCGGGGAGCTGTTTTTT. The genes are TRBV4-1 and TRBJ2-2; D gene ambiguous. This CDR3 comprises 15 residues. Germline V CDR1 and CDR2: MGHRA, YSYEKL. Trimming took off 3 bases at V and 4 bases at J, with 12 bases between the two ends.

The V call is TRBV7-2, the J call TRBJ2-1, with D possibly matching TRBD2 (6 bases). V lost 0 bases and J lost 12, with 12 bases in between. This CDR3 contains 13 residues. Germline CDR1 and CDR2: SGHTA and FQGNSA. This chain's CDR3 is CASSLARWEVQFF. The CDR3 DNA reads TGTGCCAGCAGCTTAGCTAGGTGGGAGGTGCAGTTCTTC.

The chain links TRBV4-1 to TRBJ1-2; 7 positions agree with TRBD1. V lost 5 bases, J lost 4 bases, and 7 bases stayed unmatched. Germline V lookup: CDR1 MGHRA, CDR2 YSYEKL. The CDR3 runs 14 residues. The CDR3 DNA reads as TGCGCCAGCAGCTCAGTCAGGGGGGTCTATGGCTACACCTTC. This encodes CASSSVRGVYGYTF.

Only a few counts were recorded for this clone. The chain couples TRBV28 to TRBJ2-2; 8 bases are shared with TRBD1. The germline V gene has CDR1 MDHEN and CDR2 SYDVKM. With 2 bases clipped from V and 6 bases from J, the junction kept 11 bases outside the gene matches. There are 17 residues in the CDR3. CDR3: CASSLDIRGRPAGELFF. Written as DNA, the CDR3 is TGTGCCAGCAGTTTAGATATCAGGGGGCGCCCGGCCGGGGAGCTGTTTTTT.

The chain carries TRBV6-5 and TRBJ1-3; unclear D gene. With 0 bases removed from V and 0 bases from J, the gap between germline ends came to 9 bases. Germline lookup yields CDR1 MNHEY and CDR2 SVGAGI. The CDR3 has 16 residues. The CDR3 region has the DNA TGTGCCAGCAGTTACTCGTACAAAATCTCTGGAAACACCATATATTTT. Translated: CASSYSYKISGNTIYF.

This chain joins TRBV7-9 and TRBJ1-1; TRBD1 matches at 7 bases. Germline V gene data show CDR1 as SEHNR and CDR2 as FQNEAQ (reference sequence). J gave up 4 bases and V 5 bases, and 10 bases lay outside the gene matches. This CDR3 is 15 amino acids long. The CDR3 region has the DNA TGTGCCAGCAGCCCACAACCGGGACAGTTCACTGAAGCTTTCTTT. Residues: CASSPQPGQFTEAFF.

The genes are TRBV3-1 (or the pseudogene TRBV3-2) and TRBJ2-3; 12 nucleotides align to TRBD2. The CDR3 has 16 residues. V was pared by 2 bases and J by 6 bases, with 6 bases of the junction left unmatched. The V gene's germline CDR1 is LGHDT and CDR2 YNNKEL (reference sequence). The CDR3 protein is CASSQTTSGGLDTQYF. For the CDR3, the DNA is TGTGCCAGCAGCCAAACCACTAGCGGGGGGCTGGATACGCAGTATTTT.

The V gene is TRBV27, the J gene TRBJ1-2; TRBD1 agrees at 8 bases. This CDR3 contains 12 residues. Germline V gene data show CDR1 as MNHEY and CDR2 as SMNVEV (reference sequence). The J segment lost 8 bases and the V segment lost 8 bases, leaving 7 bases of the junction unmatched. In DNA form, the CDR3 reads TGTGCCAGCGCGGACAGGGTCGGGGGCTACACCTTC. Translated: CASADRVGGYTF.